Following are 27 T cell receptor beta chains from one sample sequenced in a study of response to subunit inactivated influenza vaccine. One entry per CDR3 protein, called by TCRdb with MiXCR from the RT-PCR reads. The sample has approximately 200,000 distinct CDR3 sequences, 14% seen once. The material was CD8+ T cells sorted from PBMCs, obtained 4 to 6 days after vaccination. Source of these receptors: a man aged 45-60 years who received an inactivated influenza vaccine.

This chain joins TRBV27 and TRBJ2-7; 13 nucleotides line up with TRBD2. CDR3 length: 19 residues. Germline lookup yields CDR1 MNHEY and CDR2 SMNVEV (reference sequence). After removal of 2 bases from V and 7 bases from J, the junction contained 17 bases not matched to a gene. In DNA, the CDR3 is TGTGCCAGCAGTTTAGCTATCCCAGGGACTAGCGGGGAGGCGGGAGAGCAGTACTTC. It translates to CASSLAIPGTSGEAGEQYF.

The chain employs TRBV20-1 and TRBJ1-6; D uncertain. V shed 0 bases and J shed 10 bases, with 25 bases lying between them. The CDR3 spans 18 residues. Germline-derived CDR1 and CDR2 are DFQATT and SNEGSKA (reference sequence). The CDR3 coding sequence is TGCAGTGCTAGAGATATCTTTGGGAGCCCCCCCTCGGACTCACCCCTCCACTTT. Translated, it gives CSARDIFGSPPSDSPLHF.

The table lists this clonotype with a count of one. The germline gene is not matched at one end of the junction; a read error may be the cause. CDR3 sequence (DNA): TGTGCCAGGAGCGTCGGAGATACGCAGTATTTT. Encoded protein: CARSVGDTQYF. The rearrangement links TRBV9 to TRBJ2-3, with unresolved D. Germline CDR1 and CDR2: SGDLS and YYNGEE. The CDR3 covers 11 residues.

This chain connects TRBV29-1 to TRBJ2-2, with 8 bases aligning to TRBD2. This CDR3 is 14 amino acids long. The germline gives CDR1 SQVTM, CDR2 ANQGSEA. V was clipped by 7 bases and J by 1 base; unmatched bases: 5. The DNA of the CDR3 is TGCAGCGGGTATAGCGGGGTGAACACCGGGGAGCTGTTTTTT. It encodes CSGYSGVNTGELFF.

V gene TRBV20-1 combines with J gene TRBJ2-5, with TRBD1 identical over 10 bases. The CDR3 length is 15 residues. Germline V gives CDR1 DFQATT, CDR2 SNEGSKA (reference sequence). V lost 6 bases to trimming and J lost 0 bases; unmatched junction nucleotides: 7. The CDR3 loop is CSANRDRGNQETQYF. CDR3 sequence (DNA): TGCAGTGCCAATAGGGACAGGGGAAACCAAGAGACCCAGTACTTC.

The chain employs TRBV12-3 or TRBV12-4 and TRBJ1-2, with 7 bases matching TRBD1. CDR3 length: 16 amino acids. The junction had 16 bases not matched to a gene; V was cut back by 5 bases and J by 7 bases. The CDR3 coding sequence is TGTGCCAGCAGTCCAACCCCGACAGGGTGGAGTGGTGGCTACACCTTC. This encodes CASSPTPTGWSGGYTF.

Ten or more counts support this clonotype. The CDR3 protein is CASRRGQYNSPLHF. CDR3 nucleotide sequence: TGTGCCAGCAGGCGCGGACAGTATAATTCACCCCTCCACTTT. The genes are TRBV12-3 or TRBV12-4 and TRBJ1-6; D is perhaps TRBD1 (6 bases). The CDR3 is 14 amino acids. Between the trimmed V and J ends, which lost 6 bases and 4 bases, there was a span of 10 bases.

The chain's CDR3 is CASGGAPQGTQYF. In DNA form, the CDR3 reads TGTGCCAGCGGGGGGGCCCCCCAGGGGACCCAGTACTTC. The chain couples TRBV25-1 to TRBJ2-5; TRBD2 might be the D (7 bases). V lost 8 bases to trimming and J lost 7 bases, with 17 bases between them. This CDR3 is built from 13 residues. Germline V CDR1 and CDR2: MGHDK, SYGVNS.

This clonotype has more than one count but fewer than ten. The chain has TRBV6-1 and TRBJ1-1; D gene uncertain. Germline CDR1 and CDR2: MNHNS and SASEGT. This CDR3 contains 14 residues. V was clipped by 1 base and J by 1 base, with 7 bases between them. The CDR3 nucleotides are TGTGCCAGCAGTGAAGGACATAGGAACACTGAAGCTTTCTTT. This encodes CASSEGHRNTEAFF.

The rearrangement uses TRBV7-6 and TRBJ2-3, with D uncertain. Trimming took off 3 bases at V and 6 bases at J, with 13 bases between the two ends. The CDR3 runs 14 residues. Germline V CDR1 and CDR2: SGHVS, FNYEAQ. CDR3 region: CASSFERSPDTQYF. CDR3 DNA: TGTGCCAGCAGCTTTGAGAGGTCACCGGATACGCAGTATTTT.

This clonotype was seen only a few times. The chain has TRBV30 and TRBJ2-2; D unclear. V was cut by 1 base and J by 1 base, with 4 bases left in between. From germline, CDR1 is GTSNPN and CDR2 SVGIG (reference sequence). This CDR3 is built from 13 residues. The DNA of the CDR3 is TGTGCCTGGAGTGCACAGAACACCGGGGAGCTGTTTTTT. Protein: CAWSAQNTGELFF.

The chain employs TRBV5-1 and TRBJ1-2; tentative D call: TRBD1 (5 bases). V lost 6 bases and J lost 5, with 17 bases in between. This CDR3 is built from 14 residues. CDR1 SGHRS and CDR2 YFSETQ come from the germline V gene. The CDR3 spells CASTGSGALYGYTF. CDR3 DNA sequence: TGCGCCAGCACCGGGAGCGGGGCATTATATGGCTACACCTTC.

The table lists this clonotype with a few counts. V is TRBV24-1 and J is TRBJ2-3; no clear D. Trimming cost V 5 bases and J 5 bases, with 16 bases left between them. The CDR3 totals 15 residues. CDR1 is KGHDR and CDR2 is SFDVKD in the germline V gene. The CDR3 DNA reads TGTGCCACCAGTGTTGCCGGGCCCACGGGAGATACGCAGTATTTT. Its protein product is CATSVAGPTGDTQYF.

This clonotype turned up a few times. The rearrangement uses TRBV30 and TRBJ1-1; 7 bases align to TRBD1. This CDR3 spans 13 amino acids. The germline V gene encodes CDR1 GTSNPN and CDR2 SVGIG (reference sequence). Trimming removed 4 bases from V and 4 bases from J; junction bases left unmatched: 6. The CDR3 sequence: CAWMVGGGTEAFF. In DNA, the CDR3 is TGTGCCTGGATGGTAGGGGGCGGCACTGAAGCTTTCTTT.

This chain uses TRBV12-2 with TRBJ1-3. TRBV12-2 represents a pseudogene. CDR3 size: 12 residues. DNA for the CDR3: TGTGCAAGTCTCCGCTCTGGAAACACCATATATTTT. Amino acid sequence: CASLRSGNTIYF.

This clonotype has just a few counts. This sequence joins TRBV20-1 and TRBJ2-7; 8 bases fit TRBD2. The CDR3 loop spans 15 amino acids. Trimming at V came to 3 bases and at J to 2 bases, leaving 9 bases not matched to a gene. Germline-derived CDR1 and CDR2 are DFQATT and SNEGSKA (reference sequence). The CDR3 protein is CSASPLSGSTYEQYF. The CDR3 DNA reads as TGCAGTGCTAGTCCGCTAAGCGGGAGTACCTACGAGCAGTACTTC.

The V gene is TRBV2, the J gene TRBJ2-7; 10 bases map to TRBD1. V was pared by 9 bases and J by 4 bases, with 6 bases of the junction left unmatched. CDR3 length: 13 residues. Germline lookup yields CDR1 SNHLY and CDR2 FYNNEI. In DNA form, the CDR3 reads TGTGCCAGTAGGGACAGGGGCCCTTACGAGCAGTACTTC. This translates into CASRDRGPYEQYF.

The rearrangement joins TRBV2 to TRBJ2-1, with a tentative D call TRBD2 (5 bases). CDR3 length: 15 residues. In germline, CDR1 is SNHLY, CDR2 FYNNEI. V was trimmed by 1 base and J by 7 bases, leaving 14 bases between them. The CDR3 loop is CASSEGAEWGNEQFF. In nucleotides, the CDR3 is TGTGCCAGCAGTGAAGGAGCGGAGTGGGGAAATGAGCAGTTCTTC.

The table lists this clonotype with a few counts. The gene calls are TRBV30 and TRBJ2-2; D gene unclear. This CDR3 is 13 amino acids long. CDR1 is GTSNPN and CDR2 is SVGIG in the germline V gene (reference sequence). With 0 bases removed from V and 6 bases from J, the gap between germline ends came to 8 bases. CDR3 in amino acids: CAWSVGSAGELFF. The CDR3 DNA reads as TGTGCCTGGAGTGTAGGGTCTGCCGGGGAGCTGTTTTTT.

This clonotype occurred a few times. The rearrangement joins TRBV29-1 to TRBJ2-7; TRBD1 agrees at 9 bases. With 1 base clipped from V and 1 base from J, the junction kept 5 bases outside the gene matches. The CDR3 covers 15 residues. Germline V gives CDR1 SQVTM, CDR2 ANQGSEA. The CDR3 DNA reads TGCAGCGTTGAAGTCTGGGACAGGGAATCCTACGAGCAGTACTTC. Its protein is CSVEVWDRESYEQYF.

In its sample, this clonotype was seen a few times. The chain couples TRBV4-3 to TRBJ1-1, with D hard to call. CDR1 and CDR2 from the germline V gene are LGHNA and YSLEER. This CDR3 region has 14 residues. Trimming took 3 bases from V and 4 from J, leaving 12 bases between them. CDR3 protein: CASSQTGLGTEAFF. For the CDR3, the DNA is TGCGCCAGCAGCCAGACCGGACTGGGCACTGAAGCTTTCTTT.

V usage is TRBV4-1 and J usage is TRBJ2-1, with 12 bases identical to TRBD2. CDR3 length equals 16 residues. The trim removed 1 base at V and 9 bases at J, leaving 7 bases unmatched. Germline loops: CDR1 MGHRA, CDR2 YSYEKL. The CDR3 reads CASSQALAGGMGEQFF. Here the CDR3 DNA reads TGCGCCAGCAGCCAAGCGCTAGCGGGGGGGATGGGTGAGCAGTTCTTC.

This rearrangement joins TRBV5-1 to TRBJ1-1; the D gene is possibly TRBD1 (6 bases). The length of the CDR3 is 17 residues. The V gene lost 0 bases and the J gene lost 1 base, with 16 bases spanning the gap. Germline CDR1 reads SGHRS; CDR2 reads YFSETQ. The CDR3 region is CASSLAGGGVGNTEAFF. The CDR3 DNA follows: TGCGCCAGCAGCTTGGCTGGGGGCGGGGTTGGGAACACTGAAGCTTTCTTT.

The V and J genes are TRBV2 and TRBJ1-1; TRBD1 matches 10 bases. Germline V gene lookup returns CDR1 SNHLY and CDR2 FYNNEI. The CDR3 has 15 amino acids. The ends lost 6 bases at V and 3 bases at J; junction bases unmatched: 7. The CDR3 DNA reads as TGTGCCAGCAGGCTGGGACAGGGGATTTACACTGAAGCTTTCTTT. As protein: CASRLGQGIYTEAFF.

The chain has TRBV29-1 and TRBJ2-3; 11 nucleotides agree with TRBD2. CDR3 length equals 14 residues. Germline trimming cut 7 bases from V and 3 bases from J; bases unmatched to any gene: 6. Germline V CDR1 and CDR2: SQVTM, ANQGSEA. For the CDR3, the DNA is TGCAGCGCGGAACTAGCGGGAGTAACAGATACGCAGTATTTT. Amino acids: CSAELAGVTDTQYF.

V is TRBV27 and J is TRBJ2-1; 7 bases fit TRBD2. Looked up from germline, CDR1 is MNHEY and CDR2 is SMNVEV (reference sequence). The CDR3 sequence is 15 residues long. Losses at the gene ends were 2 bases for V and 7 bases for J; bases not matched to a gene: 8. The CDR3 here is CASSLLAGVINEQFF. CDR3 bases: TGTGCCAGCAGTTTACTCGCGGGAGTGATTAATGAGCAGTTCTTC.

In its sample, this clonotype was seen many times. The gene calls are TRBV6-2 or TRBV6-3 and TRBJ2-7; D not certain. V was cut by 2 bases and J by 1 base, with 6 bases left in between. From germline, CDR1 is MNHEY and CDR2 SVGEGT. CDR3 length: 13 amino acids. CDR3: CASSYGQSYEQYF. The CDR3 DNA reads as TGTGCCAGCAGTTACGGGCAGTCCTACGAGCAGTACTTC.